The clone carrying this T cell receptor (beta chain) was picked up many times. Its antigen is currently unknown. The data were taken from a study of post-analysis software for immune sequencing data. About the study: The courses of disease that were included comprised relapsing-remitting, secondary progressive and progressive-relapsing multiple sclerosis.

Libraries were made from TCR beta cDNA, and they carried unique molecular identifiers. T cells numbering roughly 1 to 10 million yielded roughly 0.5 million cDNA molecules. One entry per CDR3 protein, called by TCRdb with MiXCR from the PCR reads. The table lists about 200,000 distinct CDR3 sequences, roughly 28% of them singletons. Overall study findings and caveats: Normalized Chao1 diversity in multiple sclerosis patients fell significantly below that of controls.

The TCR comes from a girl younger than 18 with multiple sclerosis. Sequencing was done on a sample of blood.

The CDR3 is CSVPGQGDEQYF. The CDR3 DNA is TGCAGCGTGCCGGGACAGGGAGACGAGCAGTACTTC. This chain links TRBV29-1 with TRBJ2-7; 9 nucleotides align to TRBD1. The germline CDR1 and CDR2 sequences are SQVTM and ANQGSEA. The CDR3 loop spans 12 amino acids. The V gene end was trimmed by 6 bases and the J gene end by 5 bases; junction bases not matched to a gene: 5.